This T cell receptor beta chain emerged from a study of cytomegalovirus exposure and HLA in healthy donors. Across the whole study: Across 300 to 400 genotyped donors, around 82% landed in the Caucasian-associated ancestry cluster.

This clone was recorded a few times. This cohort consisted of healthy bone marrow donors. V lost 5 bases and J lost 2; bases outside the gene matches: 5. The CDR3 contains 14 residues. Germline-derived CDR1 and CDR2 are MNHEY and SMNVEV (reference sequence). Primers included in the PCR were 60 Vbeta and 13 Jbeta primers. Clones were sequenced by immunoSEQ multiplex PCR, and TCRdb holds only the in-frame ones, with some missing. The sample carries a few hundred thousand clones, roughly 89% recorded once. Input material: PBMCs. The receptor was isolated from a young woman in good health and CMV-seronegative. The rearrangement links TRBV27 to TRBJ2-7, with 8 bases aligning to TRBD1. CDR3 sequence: CASSPGQGTYEQYF. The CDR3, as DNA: TGTGCCAGCAGTCCCGGACAGGGAACCTACGAGCAGTACTTC.